This paragraph covers one T cell receptor (beta chain) sequence. Data came from immunoSEQ multiplex PCR; TCRdb stores just in-frame clones and leaves some out. The table includes about 2,500 clones, around 97% detected once. The germline V and J ends were trimmed by 0 bases and 1 base, with 7 bases remaining between them. Germline V gene lookup returns CDR1 MNHEY and CDR2 SVGAGI. CDR3 length: 16 residues. This specimen belongs to a study of control samples from healthy donors and cancer patients. The clonotype comes from a man aged 65-85 years with head and neck cancer. The rearrangement links TRBV6-5 to TRBJ2-6; weak D call: TRBD1 (6 bases). The sample taken for sequencing was PBMCs. The CDR3 DNA is TGTGCCAGCAGTTACTCCGGACAGTCTGGGGCCAACGTCCTGACTTTC. Protein product: CASSYSGQSGANVLTF.